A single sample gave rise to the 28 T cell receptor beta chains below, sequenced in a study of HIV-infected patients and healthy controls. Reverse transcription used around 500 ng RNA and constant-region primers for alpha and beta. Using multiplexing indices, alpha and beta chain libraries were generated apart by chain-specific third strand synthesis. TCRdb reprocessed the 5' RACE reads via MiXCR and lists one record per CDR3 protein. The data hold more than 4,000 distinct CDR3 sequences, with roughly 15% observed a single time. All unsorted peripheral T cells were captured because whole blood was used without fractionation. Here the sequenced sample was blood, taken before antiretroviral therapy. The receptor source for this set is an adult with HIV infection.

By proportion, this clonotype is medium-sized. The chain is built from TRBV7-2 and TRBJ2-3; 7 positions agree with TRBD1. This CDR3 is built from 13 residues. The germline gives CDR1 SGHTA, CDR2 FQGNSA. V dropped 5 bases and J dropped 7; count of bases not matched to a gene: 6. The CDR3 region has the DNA TGTGCCAGCAGCCCCCTGACAGGGAATACGCAGTATTTT. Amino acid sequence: CASSPLTGNTQYF.

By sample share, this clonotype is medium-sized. CDR3 sequence (DNA): TGTGCCAGCAGTCCCCGGGGACTAGCCAAAAACATTCAGTACTTC. Its protein product is CASSPRGLAKNIQYF. The rearrangement links TRBV12-3 or TRBV12-4 to TRBJ2-4, with D maybe TRBD2 (6 bases). The CDR3 consists of 15 residues. Trimming left V 5 bases short and J 0 bases short, with 11 bases between.

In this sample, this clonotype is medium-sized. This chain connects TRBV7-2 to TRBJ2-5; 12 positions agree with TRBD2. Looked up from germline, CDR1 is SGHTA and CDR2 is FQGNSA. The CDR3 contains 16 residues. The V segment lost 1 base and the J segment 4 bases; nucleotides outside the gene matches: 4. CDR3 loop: CASSLGTSGIPETQYF. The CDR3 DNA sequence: TGTGCCAGCAGCTTAGGGACTAGCGGGATCCCAGAGACCCAGTACTTC.

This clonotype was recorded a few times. The CDR3 nucleotides are TGTGCCAGTAGTATAACTAGTGGGGCTGAAGCTTTCTTT. Its translation: CASSITSGAEAFF. This chain uses TRBV19 with TRBJ1-1; the D is unclear. The CDR3 is made up of 13 amino acids. Germline CDR1 reads LNHDA; CDR2 reads SQIVND (reference sequence). V was shortened by 2 bases and J by 6 bases, with 10 bases between the two germline ends.

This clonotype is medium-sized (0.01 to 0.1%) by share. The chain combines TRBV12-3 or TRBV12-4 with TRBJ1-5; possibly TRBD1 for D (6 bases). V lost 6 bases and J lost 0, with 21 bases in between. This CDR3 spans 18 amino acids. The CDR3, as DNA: TGTGCCAGCAGAACGGGGGGGGGCCTCGAATATAGCAATCAGCCCCAGCATTTT. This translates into CASRTGGGLEYSNQPQHF.

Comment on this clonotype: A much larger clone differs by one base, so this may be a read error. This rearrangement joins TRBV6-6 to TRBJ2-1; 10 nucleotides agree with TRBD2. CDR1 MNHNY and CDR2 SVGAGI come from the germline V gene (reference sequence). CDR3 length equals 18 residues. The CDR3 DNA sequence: TGTGCCAGCAGTTACTCGGGGCTAGCGGGAGACACCTACAATGATCAGTTCTTC. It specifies CASSYSGLAGDTYNDQFF.

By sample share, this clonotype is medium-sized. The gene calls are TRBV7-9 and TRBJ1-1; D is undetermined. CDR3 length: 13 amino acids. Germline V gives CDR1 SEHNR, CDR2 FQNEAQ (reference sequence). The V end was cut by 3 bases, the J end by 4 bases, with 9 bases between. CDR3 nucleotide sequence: TGTGCCAGCAGCTTTATTGTTGGCACTGAAGCTTTCTTT. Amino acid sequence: CASSFIVGTEAFF. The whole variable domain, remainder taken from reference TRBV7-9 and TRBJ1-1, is DTGVSQNPRHKITKRGQNVTFRCDPISEHNRLYWYRQTLGQGPEFLTYFQNEAQLEKSRLLSDRFSAERPKGSFSTLEIQRTEQGDSAMYLCASSFIVGTEAFFGQGTRLTVV.

As DNA, the CDR3 is TGCAGTGCTAACCTGGGCAATCAGCCCCAGCATTTT. It is translated as CSANLGNQPQHF. The chain links TRBV20-1 to TRBJ1-5, with D uncertain. V lost 4 bases and J 2 bases, leaving 6 bases between the germline ends. Germline-derived CDR1 and CDR2 are DFQATT and SNEGSKA (reference sequence). The CDR3 contains 12 residues.

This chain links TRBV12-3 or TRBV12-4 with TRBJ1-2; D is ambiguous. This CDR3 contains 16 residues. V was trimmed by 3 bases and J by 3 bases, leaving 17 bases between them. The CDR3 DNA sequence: TGTGCCAGCAGTTTCAGTGGGCCTCCGGAGGACTATGGCTACACCTTC. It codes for CASSFSGPPEDYGYTF.

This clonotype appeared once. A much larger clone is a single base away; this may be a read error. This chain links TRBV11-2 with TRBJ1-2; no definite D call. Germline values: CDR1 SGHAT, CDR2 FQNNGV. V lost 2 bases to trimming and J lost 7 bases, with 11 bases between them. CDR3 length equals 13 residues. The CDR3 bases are TGTGCCAGCAGCTTACAGTGGGTCAGTGGCTACACCTTC. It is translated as CASSLQWVSGYTF.

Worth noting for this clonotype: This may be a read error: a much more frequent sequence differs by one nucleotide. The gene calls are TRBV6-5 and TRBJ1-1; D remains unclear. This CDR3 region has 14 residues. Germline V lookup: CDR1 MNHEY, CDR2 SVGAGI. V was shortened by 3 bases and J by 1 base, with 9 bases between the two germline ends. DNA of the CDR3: TGTGCCAGCAGTTATCAATGGGGGAACACTGAAGCTTTCTTT. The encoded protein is CASSYQWGNTEAFF.

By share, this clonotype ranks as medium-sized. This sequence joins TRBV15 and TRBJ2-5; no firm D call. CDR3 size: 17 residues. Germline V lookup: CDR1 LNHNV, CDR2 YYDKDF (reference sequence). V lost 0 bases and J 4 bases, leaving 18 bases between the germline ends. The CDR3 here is CATSRDQTDYQGETQYF. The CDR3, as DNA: TGTGCCACCAGCAGAGATCAGACCGATTATCAAGGAGAGACCCAGTACTTC.

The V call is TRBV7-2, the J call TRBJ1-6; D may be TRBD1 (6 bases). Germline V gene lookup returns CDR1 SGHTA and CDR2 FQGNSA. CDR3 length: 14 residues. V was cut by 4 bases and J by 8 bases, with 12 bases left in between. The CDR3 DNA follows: TGTGCCAGCAGCTATACGGGGGCTTATTCACCCCTCCACTTT. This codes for CASSYTGAYSPLHF.

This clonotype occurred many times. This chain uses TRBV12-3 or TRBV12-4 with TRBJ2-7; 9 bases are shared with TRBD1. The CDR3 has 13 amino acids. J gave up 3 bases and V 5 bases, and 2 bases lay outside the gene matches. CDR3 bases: TGTGCCAGCAGTATGACAGGGGGCTACGAGCAGTACTTC. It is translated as CASSMTGGYEQYF.

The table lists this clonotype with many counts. This CDR3 is CASSPYSGTGAEQYF. In DNA form, the CDR3 reads TGTGCCAGCAGCCCCTACTCCGGGACAGGTGCCGAGCAGTACTTC. V gene TRBV11-2 combines with J gene TRBJ2-7, with 8 bases identical to TRBD1. Germline CDR1 SGHAT, CDR2 FQNNGV. The CDR3 sequence is 15 residues long. J lost 6 bases, V lost 5 bases, and 12 bases had no gene match.

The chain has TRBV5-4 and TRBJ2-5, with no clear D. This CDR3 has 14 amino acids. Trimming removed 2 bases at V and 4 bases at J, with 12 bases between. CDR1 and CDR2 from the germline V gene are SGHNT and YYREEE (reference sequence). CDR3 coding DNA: TGTGCCAGCAGCTTCCGAAAACGAATAGAGACCCAGTACTTC. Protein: CASSFRKRIETQYF.

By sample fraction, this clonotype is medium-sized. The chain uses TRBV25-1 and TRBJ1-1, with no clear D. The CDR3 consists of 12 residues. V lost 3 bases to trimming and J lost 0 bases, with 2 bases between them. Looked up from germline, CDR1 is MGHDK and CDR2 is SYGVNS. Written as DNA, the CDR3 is TGTGCCAGCAGTGATCTGAACACTGAAGCTTTCTTT. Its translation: CASSDLNTEAFF.

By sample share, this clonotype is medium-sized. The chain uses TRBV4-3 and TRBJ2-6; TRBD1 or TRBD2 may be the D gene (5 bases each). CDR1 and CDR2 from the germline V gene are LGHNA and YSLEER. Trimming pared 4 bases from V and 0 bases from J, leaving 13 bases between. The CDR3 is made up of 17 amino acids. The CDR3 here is CASSRGTANSGANVLTF. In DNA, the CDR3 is TGCGCCAGCAGCCGAGGGACCGCAAACTCTGGGGCCAACGTCCTGACTTTC.

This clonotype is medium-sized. The CDR3 loop is CASNGLREKLFF. The CDR3 coding sequence is TGTGCCAGCAATGGACTGCGGGAAAAACTGTTTTTT. The rearrangement uses TRBV28 and TRBJ1-4; no clear D gene. The V end was cut by 7 bases, the J end by 8 bases, with 11 bases between. Germline assignment: CDR1 MDHEN and CDR2 SYDVKM. The CDR3 has 12 residues.

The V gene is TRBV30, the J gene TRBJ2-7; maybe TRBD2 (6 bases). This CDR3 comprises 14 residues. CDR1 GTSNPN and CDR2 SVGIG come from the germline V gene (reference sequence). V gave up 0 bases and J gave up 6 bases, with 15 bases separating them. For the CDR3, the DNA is TGTGCCTGGAGTGTACCCCCGGGGGTAGTCGAGCAGTACTTC. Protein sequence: CAWSVPPGVVEQYF.

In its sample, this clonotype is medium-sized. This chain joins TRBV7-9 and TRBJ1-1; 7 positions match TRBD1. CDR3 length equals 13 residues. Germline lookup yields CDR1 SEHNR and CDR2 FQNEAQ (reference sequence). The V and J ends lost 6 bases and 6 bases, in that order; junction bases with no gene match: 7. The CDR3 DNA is TGTGCCAGCAGTTCCAGGGGGTTTGCTGAAGCTTTCTTT. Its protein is CASSSRGFAEAFF.

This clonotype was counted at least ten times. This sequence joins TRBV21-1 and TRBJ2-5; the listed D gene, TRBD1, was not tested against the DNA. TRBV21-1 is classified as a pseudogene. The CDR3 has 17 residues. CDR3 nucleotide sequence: TGTGCCAGTCCGGGACGGGCAGGGCTGTTGTACCAAGAGACCCAGTACTTC. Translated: CASPGRAGLLYQETQYF.

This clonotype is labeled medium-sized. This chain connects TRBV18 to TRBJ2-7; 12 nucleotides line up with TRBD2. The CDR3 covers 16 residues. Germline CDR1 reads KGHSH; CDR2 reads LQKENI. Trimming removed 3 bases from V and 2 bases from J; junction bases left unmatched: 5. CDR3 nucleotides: TGTGCCAGCTCACCCCTTAGACTAGCGGGAGCCTACGAGCAGTACTTC. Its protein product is CASSPLRLAGAYEQYF.

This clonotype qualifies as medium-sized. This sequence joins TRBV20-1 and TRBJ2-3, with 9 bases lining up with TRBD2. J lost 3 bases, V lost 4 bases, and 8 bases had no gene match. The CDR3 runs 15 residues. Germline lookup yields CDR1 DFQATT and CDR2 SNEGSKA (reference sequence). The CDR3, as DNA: TGCAGTGCTATCCGGACTAGCGCAAGTACAGATACGCAGTATTTT. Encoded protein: CSAIRTSASTDTQYF.

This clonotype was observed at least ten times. CDR3 DNA: TGTGCCTGTTATGACGCGAACACTGAAGCTTTCTTT. This sequence encodes CACYDANTEAFF. V usage is TRBV30 and J usage is TRBJ1-1; D is unresolved. Trimming took off 6 bases at V and 1 base at J, with 9 bases between the two ends. Per germline, CDR1 GTSNPN and CDR2 SVGIG (reference sequence). CDR3 size: 12 residues.

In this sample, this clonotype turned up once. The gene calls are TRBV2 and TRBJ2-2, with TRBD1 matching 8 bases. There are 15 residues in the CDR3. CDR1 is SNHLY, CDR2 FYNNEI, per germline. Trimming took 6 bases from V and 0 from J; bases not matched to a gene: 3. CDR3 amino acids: CASSSDRANTGELFF. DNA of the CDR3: TGTGCCAGCAGCTCGGACAGGGCGAACACCGGGGAGCTGTTTTTT. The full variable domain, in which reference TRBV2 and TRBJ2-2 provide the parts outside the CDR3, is EPEVTQTPSHQVTQMGQEVILRCVPISNHLYFYWYRQILGQKVEFLVSFYNNEISEKSEIFDDQFSVERPDGSNFTLKIRSTKLEDSAMYFCASSSDRANTGELFFGEGSRLTVL.

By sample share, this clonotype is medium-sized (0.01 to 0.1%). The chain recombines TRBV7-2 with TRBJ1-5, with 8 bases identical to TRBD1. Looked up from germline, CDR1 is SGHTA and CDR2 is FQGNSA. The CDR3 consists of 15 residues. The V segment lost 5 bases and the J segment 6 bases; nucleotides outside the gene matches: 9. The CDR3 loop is CASSLTGDESQPQHF. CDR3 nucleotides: TGTGCCAGCAGCCTGACAGGGGATGAGAGTCAGCCCCAGCATTTT.

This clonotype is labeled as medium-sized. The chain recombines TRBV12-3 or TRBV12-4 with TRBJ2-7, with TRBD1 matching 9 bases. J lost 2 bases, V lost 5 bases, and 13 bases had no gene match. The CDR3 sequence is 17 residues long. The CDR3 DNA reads TGTGCCAGCAGTGGGACAGGGTTTATCGGGACAACCTACGAGCAGTACTTC. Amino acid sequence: CASSGTGFIGTTYEQYF.